These 10 T cell receptor beta chains were all obtained from the same sample, sequenced in a study of identical twins. TCRdb processed the 5' RACE reads anew with MiXCR; each CDR3 protein has one entry. The table lists 250,000 or so distinct CDR3 sequences, about an eighth of them singletons, with 3.5% to 4.5% in the top ten. This sample also belongs to another study, concerning yellow fever vaccine responses in identical twins.

The sequenced sample consisted of memory (CD45RO+) T cells sorted from blood. These receptors came from a young woman in good health.

This clonotype has more than one count but fewer than ten. This chain joins TRBV7-9 and TRBJ2-7; no reliable D call. CDR1 SEHNR and CDR2 FQNEAQ come from the germline V gene (reference sequence). The CDR3 is 11 amino acids. V was pared by 4 bases and J by 7 bases, with 8 bases between. CDR3 loop: CASSSTFEQYF. The CDR3 region has the DNA TGTGCCAGCAGCTCCACTTTTGAGCAGTACTTC.

The rearrangement uses TRBV25-1 and TRBJ2-4; D might be TRBD1 (7 bases). Trimming removed 4 bases at V and 9 bases at J, with 10 bases between. Germline lookup yields CDR1 MGHDK and CDR2 SYGVNS. The CDR3 consists of 12 residues. The CDR3 sequence: CASSARGAIQYF. CDR3 sequence (DNA): TGTGCCAGCAGTGCCAGGGGGGCCATTCAGTACTTC.

This clonotype was seen more than once but under ten times. The chain uses TRBV11-2 and TRBJ2-3, with 10 bases matching TRBD1. The V gene end was trimmed by 2 bases and the J gene end by 5 bases; junction bases not matched to a gene: 7. The germline V gene has CDR1 SGHAT and CDR2 FQNNGV. The CDR3 extends over 16 amino acids. The CDR3 loop is CASSLFRQGAEDTQYF. In DNA, the CDR3 is TGTGCCAGCAGCTTATTTAGACAGGGGGCTGAAGATACGCAGTATTTT.

V gene TRBV7-2 combines with J gene TRBJ2-4, with 8 bases matching TRBD2. The CDR3 length is 16 residues. The germline CDR1 and CDR2 sequences are SGHTA and FQGNSA. The trim removed 5 bases at V and 0 bases at J, leaving 6 bases unmatched. CDR3 in DNA: TGTGCCAGCAGCCGAACTAGCGGTCTAGCCAAAAACATTCAGTACTTC. Residues: CASSRTSGLAKNIQYF.

This clonotype was detected only a few times. The J gene is TRBJ2-3, the V gene TRBV6-2 or TRBV6-3; TRBD2 aligns across 12 bases. The CDR3 spans 16 residues. Germline CDR1 reads MNHEY; CDR2 reads SVGEGT. V gave up 6 bases and J gave up 5 bases; unmatched junction bases: 9. CDR3 protein: CASSSPLAGGGDTQYF. The DNA for the CDR3 is TGTGCCAGCAGCAGTCCACTAGCGGGAGGAGGAGATACGCAGTATTTT.

A few counts support this clonotype. This chain links TRBV6-2 or TRBV6-3 with TRBJ2-4; D is perhaps TRBD1 (6 bases). The CDR3 is 13 residues long. Trimming removed 6 bases from V and 6 bases from J, with 12 bases in between. The germline V gene encodes CDR1 MNHEY and CDR2 SVGEGT. CDR3 protein: CASRLDSRNIQYF. The CDR3 DNA is TGTGCCAGCAGACTGGACAGCAGAAACATTCAGTACTTC.

This clonotype turned up a few times. The rearrangement joins TRBV4-1 to TRBJ2-3; TRBD1 might be the D (6 bases). Germline CDR1 reads MGHRA; CDR2 reads YSYEKL. V was trimmed by 0 bases and J by 8 bases, leaving 18 bases between them. The CDR3 consists of 16 residues. The CDR3 here is CASSQDRTGPTLTQYF. The CDR3 region has the DNA TGCGCCAGCAGCCAAGATCGAACAGGGCCCACCCTTACGCAGTATTTT.

The chain is built from TRBV11-2 and TRBJ2-1; D is ambiguous. CDR3 length: 16 residues. V was cut by 5 bases and J by 0 bases, with 14 bases left in between. Germline CDR1 is SGHAT and CDR2 is FQNNGV. Here the CDR3 DNA reads TGTGCCAGCAGCCCCCTCCTTGGCGGCTCCTACAATGAGCAGTTCTTC. Its protein product is CASSPLLGGSYNEQFF.

This clonotype came up a few times. This chain joins TRBV7-3 and TRBJ1-2, with D perhaps TRBD1 (5 bases). With 0 bases removed from V and 6 bases from J, the gap between germline ends came to 8 bases. This CDR3 has 13 amino acids. Germline CDR1 SGHTA, CDR2 FQGTGA. The CDR3 reads CASSLTQGNGYTF. CDR3 coding DNA: TGTGCCAGCAGCTTAACCCAGGGTAATGGCTACACCTTC.

This clonotype was counted only a few times. J is TRBJ1-6 and V is TRBV5-1; D perhaps matches TRBD1 (5 bases). Trimming pared 0 bases from V and 8 bases from J, leaving 12 bases between. Germline assignment: CDR1 SGHRS and CDR2 YFSETQ. The CDR3 spans 15 residues. The CDR3 sequence is CASSLGVRVDSPLHF. Written as DNA, the CDR3 is TGCGCCAGCAGCTTGGGGGTCAGGGTGGATTCACCCCTCCACTTT.